The rows below give T cell receptor beta chains drawn from one sample of a study of CD8 T cells in ankylosing spondylitis. TCRdb re-derived calls from the 5' RACE reads in MiXCR, one entry per CDR3 protein. The table has approximately 100,000 distinct CDR3 sequences, roughly 8.3% seen once; the top ten hold 9.9%. Sample: blood, either unsorted or a sorted T cell fraction (not recorded which). These receptor sequences come from a male donor with ankylosing spondylitis or in good health (not recorded which). The CDR3 runs from the conserved cysteine through the conserved F or W. A D gene is named only where the DNA matches it firmly. For some rows the clone size is stated as once, few or many, or as a class when expanded; others skip it.

size | D | J | V | CDR3 | DNA
many | . | TRBJ2-1 | TRBV27 | CASSFSASYNEQFF | TGTGCCAGCAGTTTTAGCGCTTCCTACAATGAGCAGTTCTTC
. | . | TRBJ2-7 | TRBV7-2 | CASSLERGDFYEQYF | TGTGCCAGCAGCTTAGAGAGGGGGGATTTCTACGAGCAGTACTTC
many | . | TRBJ2-1 | TRBV29-1 | CSDRGGGSYNEQFF | TGCAGCGACAGAGGTGGGGGCTCCTACAATGAGCAGTTCTTC
. | . | TRBJ2-2 | TRBV24-1 | CATSSRGSGELFF | TGTGCCACCAGTTCTAGGGGCTCCGGGGAGCTGTTTTTT
many | TRBD2 | TRBJ2-3 | TRBV4-2 | CASSQNREGDTQYF | TGTGCCAGCAGCCAAAATAGGGAGGGGGATACGCAGTATTTT
many | . | TRBJ1-5 | TRBV6-5 | CASSYSNPRDGQPQHF | TGTGCCAGCAGTTACTCGAACCCAAGGGATGGTCAGCCCCAGCATTTT
many | . | TRBJ2-5 | TRBV5-5 | CASSLQGHRDIETQYF | TGTGCCAGCAGCTTGCAAGGTCACCGGGATATAGAGACCCAGTACTTC
many | TRBD1 | TRBJ1-5 | TRBV4-3 | CASSGDRYSNQPQHF | TGCGCCAGCAGCGGGGACAGATATAGCAATCAGCCCCAGCATTTT
many | TRBD2 | TRBJ2-1 | TRBV6-2/TRBV6-3 | CASSYVLAYYNEQFF | TGTGCCAGCAGTTACGTACTAGCGTACTACAATGAGCAGTTCTTC
many | . | TRBJ2-4 | TRBV14 | CASRGGGTKNIQYF | TGTGCCAGCAGAGGGGGAGGGACCAAAAACATTCAGTACTTC
once | . | TRBJ2-7 | TRBV20-1 | CSASQTGLYEQYF | TGCAGTGCTAGCCAGACGGGCCTCTACGAGCAGTACTTC
many | TRBD2 | TRBJ2-7 | TRBV5-1 | CASRTGIAPLGLAVLSSYEQYF | TGCGCCAGCAGAACTGGGATCGCTCCTCTGGGACTAGCGGTCCTCAGCTCCTACGAGCAGTACTTC
many | TRBD2 | TRBJ2-7 | TRBV27 | CASSLSRGGFGLTYEQYF | TGTGCCAGCAGTTTATCACGGGGGGGTTTTGGGCTTACCTACGAGCAGTACTTC
. | . | TRBJ2-5 | TRBV5-1 | CASSLIKEAQYF | TGCGCCAGCAGCCTAATAAAAGAGGCCCAGTACTTC
. | . | TRBJ2-2 | TRBV10-2 | CASSGRGANTGELFF | TGCGCCAGCAGTGGCAGGGGCGCAAACACCGGGGAGCTGTTTTTT
few | . | TRBJ1-1 | TRBV7-9 | CASSAHSDLEAFF | TGTGCCAGCAGCGCTCACAGTGACCTTGAAGCTTTCTTT
many | TRBD1 | TRBJ1-2 | TRBV7-9 | CASSPGTGEGYTF | TGTGCCAGCAGCCCCGGGACAGGGGAAGGCTACACCTTC
many | . | TRBJ2-7 | TRBV6-2/TRBV6-3 | CASSYSKNGEQYF | TGTGCCAGCAGTTACTCGAAAAACGGGGAGCAGTACTTC
many | . | TRBJ1-5 | TRBV19 | CASSVRKILGNQPQHF | TGTGCCAGTTCCGTCCGGAAGATCCTCGGCAATCAGCCCCAGCATTTT
many | TRBD2 | TRBJ2-5 | TRBV20-1 | CSARGRTSGYQETQYF | TGCAGTGCTAGGGGTCGGACTAGCGGCTACCAAGAGACCCAGTACTTC
many | . | TRBJ2-7 | TRBV12-3/TRBV12-4 | CASRETGTPNPYEQYF | TGTGCCAGCAGAGAAACCGGGACACCTAACCCCTACGAGCAGTACTTC
many | . | TRBJ2-1 | TRBV9 | CASSTTGIPTYNEQFF | TGTGCCAGCAGCACCACAGGGATCCCTACCTACAATGAGCAGTTCTTC
many | . | TRBJ2-5 | TRBV20-1 | CSAREQGSVSGDQYF | TGCAGTGCTAGAGAGCAGGGTTCTGTATCAGGAGACCAGTACTTC
many | . | TRBJ1-1 | TRBV6-1 | CASSQTRNTEAFF | TGTGCCAGCAGCCAAACACGGAACACTGAAGCTTTCTTT
many | . | TRBJ1-5 | TRBV30 | CACQTGGAQPQHF | TGTGCCTGTCAAACAGGTGGCGCACAGCCCCAGCATTTT
few | TRBD1 | TRBJ2-7 | TRBV7-1 | CASSSGQALFYEQYF | TGTGCCAGCAGCTCCGGACAGGCCCTCTTCTACGAGCAGTACTTC
many | . | TRBJ2-3 | TRBV29-1 | CSVFLGGTDTQYF | TGCAGCGTATTTCTTGGGGGCACAGATACGCAGTATTTT
many | TRBD1 | TRBJ1-5 | TRBV5-6 | CASSSQGGTGVLQHF | TGTGCCAGCAGCAGCCAGGGGGGAACGGGCGTTCTCCAGCATTTT
many | . | TRBJ1-2 | TRBV12-3/TRBV12-4 | CASSLNRGYGYTF | TGTGCCAGCAGTTTGAACCGGGGCTATGGCTACACCTTC
many | TRBD1 | TRBJ2-2 | TRBV5-1 | CASSLVGTVILKSGTGELFF | TGCGCCAGCAGCTTGGTGGGGACAGTAATCTTGAAATCGGGCACCGGGGAGCTGTTTTTT
few | TRBD2 | TRBJ2-7 | TRBV3-1 | CASSPQAGGPFEQYF | TGTGCCAGCAGCCCCCAAGCGGGAGGGCCATTCGAGCAGTACTTC
. | . | TRBJ2-7 | TRBV7-9 | CASSFSAGPAASYEQYF | TGTGCCAGCAGCTTCAGCGCTGGGCCAGCGGCATCCTACGAGCAGTACTTC
many | . | TRBJ1-1 | TRBV10-3 | CAISVRNTEAFF | TGTGCCATCAGTGTTCGGAACACTGAAGCTTTCTTT
many | TRBD1 | TRBJ1-1 | TRBV7-9 | CASSVTGPTEAFF | TGTGCCAGCAGCGTGACAGGGCCCACTGAAGCTTTCTTT
. | . | TRBJ2-2 | TRBV24-1 | CATSDSNLYTGELFF | TGTGCCACCAGTGATTCTAATTTATACACCGGGGAGCTGTTTTTT
. | TRBD2 | TRBJ2-1 | TRBV14 | CASSKRQSFSGSSYNEQFF | TGTGCCAGCAGCAAACGACAGAGTTTTAGCGGGAGCTCCTACAATGAGCAGTTCTTC
many | . | TRBJ1-1 | TRBV7-2 | CASSLASSMNTEAFF | TGTGCCAGCAGCTTAGCGTCTTCCATGAACACTGAAGCTTTCTTT
many | . | TRBJ1-1 | TRBV7-6 | CASSLFSGTTNTEAFF | TGTGCCAGCAGCTTATTCTCCGGGACAACGAACACTGAAGCTTTCTTT
. | . | TRBJ2-4 | TRBV7-2 | CASSPAGGLAKNIQYF | TGTGCCAGCAGCCCTGCTGGCGGCTTAGCCAAAAACATTCAGTACTTC
many | . | TRBJ2-7 | TRBV2 | CASSVRTGRASGSYEQYF | TGTGCCAGCAGTGTTAGGACAGGGAGGGCGTCAGGATCCTACGAGCAGTACTTC
few | . | TRBJ1-2 | TRBV2 | CASIDEIMGYTF | TGTGCCAGCATTGATGAGATTATGGGCTACACCTTC
many | . | TRBJ2-1 | TRBV4-3 | CASSQVSGDGEQFF | TGCGCCAGCAGCCAAGTCTCAGGGGACGGTGAGCAGTTCTTC
. | . | TRBJ2-1 | TRBV18 | CASSPPLPTYRYNEQFF | TGTGCCAGCTCACCACCCCTTCCCACCTACCGTTACAATGAGCAGTTCTTC
many | . | TRBJ2-3 | TRBV7-3 | CASSTFPGGTDTQYF | TGTGCCAGCAGCACCTTCCCGGGGGGCACAGATACGCAGTATTTT
many | . | TRBJ2-6 | TRBV19 | CASSSPGSGANVLTF | TGTGCCAGCAGCTCTCCGGGGTCTGGGGCCAACGTCCTGACTTTC
many | . | TRBJ2-7 | TRBV6-6 | CASSKRQNYEQYF | TGTGCCAGCAGTAAAAGACAGAACTACGAGCAGTACTTC
many | TRBD1 | TRBJ2-1 | TRBV29-1 | CSADRGPNEQFF | TGCAGCGCTGACAGGGGGCCTAATGAGCAGTTCTTC
many | . | TRBJ1-1 | TRBV29-1 | CSVPTGMNTEAFF | TGCAGCGTTCCGACAGGAATGAACACTGAAGCTTTCTTT
many | . | TRBJ1-4 | TRBV2 | CASTGTFLNEKLFF | TGTGCCAGCACTGGGACATTTCTTAATGAAAAACTGTTTTTT
many | TRBD1 | TRBJ2-1 | TRBV5-6 | CASSPTTRTGALGNEQFF | TGTGCCAGCAGCCCTACAACCCGGACAGGGGCTCTAGGCAATGAGCAGTTCTTC
many | . | TRBJ2-5 | TRBV4-3 | CASSQDTSRETQYF | TGCGCCAGCAGCCAAGATACGTCTCGGGAGACCCAGTACTTC
few | TRBD1 | TRBJ2-1 | TRBV20-1 | CSASSTGYNEQFF | TGCAGTGCTAGTTCGACAGGGTACAATGAGCAGTTCTTC
many | TRBD2 | TRBJ2-3 | TRBV3-1 | CASSQGLAGGTSTDTQYF | TGTGCCAGCAGCCAAGGACTAGCGGGGGGCACTAGCACAGATACGCAGTATTTT
few | . | TRBJ1-5 | TRBV7-3 | CASSPRRGRLQPQHF | TGTGCCAGCAGCCCCCGTAGGGGTCGGCTTCAGCCCCAGCATTTT
many | . | TRBJ2-1 | TRBV9 | CASSPRLNSNEQFF | TGTGCCAGCAGCCCTCGTTTGAACAGCAATGAGCAGTTCTTC
few | TRBD1 | TRBJ1-5 | TRBV18 | CASSPDRESAQHF | TGTGCCAGCTCACCTGACAGGGAATCAGCCCAGCATTTT
. | . | TRBJ2-7 | TRBV7-9 | CASSLGTGRVNF | TGTGCCAGCAGCTTAGGGACCGGTCGGGTTAACTTC
many | . | TRBJ2-1 | TRBV24-1 | CATSDPGMSNEQFF | TGTGCCACCAGTGATCCAGGGATGTCCAATGAGCAGTTCTTC
many | TRBD1 | TRBJ2-1 | TRBV5-1 | CASSYTGGSYNEQFF | TGCGCCAGCAGCTATACAGGGGGCTCCTACAATGAGCAGTTCTTC
many | TRBD2 | TRBJ2-7 | TRBV12-3/TRBV12-4 | CASSLLAGRYEQYF | TGTGCCAGCAGTTTACTAGCGGGACGGTACGAGCAGTACTTC